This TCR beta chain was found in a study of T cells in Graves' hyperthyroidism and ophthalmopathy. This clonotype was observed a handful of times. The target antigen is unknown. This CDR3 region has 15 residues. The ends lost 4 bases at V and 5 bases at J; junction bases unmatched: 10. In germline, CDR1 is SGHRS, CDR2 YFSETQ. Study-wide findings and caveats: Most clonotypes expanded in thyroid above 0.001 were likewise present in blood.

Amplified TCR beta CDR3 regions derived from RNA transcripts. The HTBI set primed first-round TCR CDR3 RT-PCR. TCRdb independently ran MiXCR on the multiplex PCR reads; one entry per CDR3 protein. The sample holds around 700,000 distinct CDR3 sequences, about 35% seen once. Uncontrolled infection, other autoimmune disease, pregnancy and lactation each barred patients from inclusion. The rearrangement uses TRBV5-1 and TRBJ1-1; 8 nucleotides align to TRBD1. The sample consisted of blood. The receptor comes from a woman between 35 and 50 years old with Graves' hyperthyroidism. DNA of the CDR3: TGCGCCAGCAGCCGCATACAGGGGGAGAGGACTGAAGCTTTCTTT. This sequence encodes CASSRIQGERTEAFF.